In this sample, the clone carrying this T cell receptor (beta chain) turned up many times. The antigen is unknown. The data stem from a study of tumor-infiltrating lymphocytes in primary liver carcinoma. The CDR3 totals 15 residues. Per germline, CDR1 SQVTM and CDR2 ANQGSEA. V was clipped by 2 bases and J by 6 bases; unmatched bases: 6. Findings and caveats of the study: The 250 largest clones made up significantly more of tumor than blood repertoires (p = 0.039).

TCR beta cDNA was reverse-transcribed from 450 to 500 ng of total RNA. The reaction used a constant-region primer and ProtoScript II reverse transcriptase. Three rounds of nested multiplex PCR with slightly modified ARM-PCR produced TCR beta libraries. It was with TRBV1-TRBV30 forward primers and a C-beta reverse primer that the first two PCR rounds were run, at around 11 cycles each. TCRdb fed the multiplex PCR reads into MiXCR, producing one record per CDR3 protein. The table lists some 130,000 distinct CDR3 sequences, approximately 68% of them singletons. Co-extraction yielded RNA and DNA from 20-30 mg of unsorted bulk tissue. Patients underwent resection of primary liver carcinoma.

Sequencing was carried out using tumor-adjacent normal liver tissue. The J gene is TRBJ2-1, the V gene TRBV29-1, with 11 bases that match TRBD2. The sequence was obtained from a woman between 55 and 75 years old with primary liver carcinoma and hepatitis B virus infection. CDR3 amino acids: CSVELAGGLGNEQFF. CDR3 coding DNA: TGCAGCGTTGAACTAGCGGGAGGCCTCGGCAATGAGCAGTTCTTC.